This note documents a single T cell receptor beta chain sequence. Negative isolation was used for CD8+ and CD4+ T cells and FACS enrichment for TEMRA cells. The record originates from a study of CD8 T cells in Susac syndrome. The CDR3 totals 14 residues. Trimming shortened V by 3 bases and J by 1 base, and 9 bases separated the two germline ends. CDR1 is SEHNR and CDR2 is FQNEAQ in the germline V gene (reference sequence). Random hexamers were used to reverse transcribe the RNA input (0.5 to 1 ug). A multiplex approach, immunoSEQ multiplex PCR, amplified TCR beta CDR3 across 54 Vbeta and 13 Jbeta. TCRdb processed the immunoSEQ multiplex PCR reads anew with MiXCR; each CDR3 protein has one entry. The table includes about 130,000 distinct CDR3 sequences, over 90% detected once.

The rearrangement uses TRBV7-9 and TRBJ1-1, with a possible D match to TRBD1 (5 bases). The receptor was isolated from a human donor in good health. Sequencing used CD4+ T cells from PBMCs. The CDR3, as DNA: TGTGCCAGCAGCTTCAAGGGGCAGAACACTGAAGCTTTCTTT. Its protein is CASSFKGQNTEAFF. Full variable domain (rest looked up from reference TRBV7-9 and TRBJ1-1): DTGVSQNPRHKITKRGQNVTFRCDPISEHNRLYWYRQTLGQGPEFLTYFQNEAQLEKSRLLSDRFSAERPKGSFSTLEIQRTEQGDSAMYLCASSFKGQNTEAFFGQGTRLTVV.